The sample holds a few counts of the clone carrying this T cell receptor beta chain. Its antigen is unknown. The data originate from a study of OX40 agonist ivuxolimab in advanced cancers. In the study overall: Enrolled patients in dose escalation had cancers that were hepatocellular carcinoma, melanoma, renal cell or head and neck cancer.

Sequencing was performed with immunoSEQ multiplex PCR; in TCRdb, only in-frame clones are kept and a portion is missing. The table shows about 26,000 clones, with about four fifths occurring only once. Study-level findings and limits: Circulating CD4+ and CD8+ T cells showed clonal expansion by week 6 at 0.1 to 3.0 mg/kg.

Source: CD4+ or CD8+ T cells sorted from blood, taken in a trial of the OX40 agonist ivuxolimab. This sequence originates from an adult with an advanced solid tumor such as melanoma, head and neck, liver or kidney cancer.

The CDR3 region is CASSLTRLETQYF. CDR3 DNA: TGTGCCAGCAGCTTAACTAGACTCGAGACCCAGTACTTC. This sequence joins TRBV7-3 and TRBJ2-5; D not certain. The CDR3 is made up of 13 amino acids. Germline-derived CDR1 and CDR2 are SGHTA and FQGTGA. The germline V and J ends were trimmed by 0 bases and 5 bases, with 7 bases remaining between them.